Below, 10 T cell receptor beta chains from the same sample are listed, as sequenced in a study of T-cell reconstitution after alpha-beta-depleted transplantation in children. Unique molecular identifiers were incorporated into the prepared TCRbeta library. One entry per CDR3 protein results from TCRdb running MiXCR on the PCR reads. The data contain some 200,000 distinct CDR3 sequences, around 7.7% of them singletons. The sequences come from PBMCs, mostly from graft donor cells, collected 360 days after TCRalphabeta/CD19-depleted stem cell transplant. These receptors were taken from a male patient between 2 and 9 years old who had a stem cell transplant for acute myeloid leukemia, so the T cells may come from the graft donor.

There are a few counts of this clonotype. The chain recombines TRBV4-1 with TRBJ2-7; D uncertain. V dropped 3 bases and J dropped 1 base, with 19 bases sitting between them. Germline V gene data show CDR1 as MGHRA and CDR2 as YSYEKL. The CDR3 totals 17 residues. For the CDR3, the DNA is TGCGCCAGCAGCCAGTCCAGGTCCCAAACCCCATCCTACGAGCAGTACGTC. It encodes CASSQSRSQTPSYEQYV.

The chain links TRBV10-3 to TRBJ2-5; no firm D call. This CDR3 is built from 13 residues. V dropped 3 bases and J dropped 3 bases, with 8 bases sitting between them. Per germline, CDR1 ENHRY and CDR2 SYGVKD. The CDR3 sequence is CAISETVKETQYF. The CDR3 coding sequence is TGTGCCATCAGTGAAACTGTTAAAGAGACCCAGTACTTC.

This clonotype was seen only a few times. The genes are TRBV4-3 and TRBJ2-7; the match to TRBD2 covers 7 bases. The CDR3 runs 19 residues. J gave up 3 bases and V 0 bases, and 17 bases lay outside the gene matches. Germline values: CDR1 LGHNA, CDR2 YSLEER. The CDR3 nucleotides are TGCGCCAGCAGCCAAGAGGCCAGGGAGGGCCTCTTGGGTGTCTACGAGCAGTACTTC. It yields the protein CASSQEAREGLLGVYEQYF.

V and J are TRBV4-2 and TRBJ2-1; D is possibly TRBD2 (6 bases). Trimming took off 0 bases at V and 1 base at J, with 16 bases between the two ends. There are 18 residues in the CDR3. Germline assignment: CDR1 LGHNA and CDR2 YNFKEQ. The DNA for the CDR3 is TGTGCCAGCAGCCAAGATCCCCGCGGGGCGGTTTCCTACAATGAGCAGTTCTTC. Translated: CASSQDPRGAVSYNEQFF.

CDR3 residues: CATSEPPVRGESGEQFF. CDR3 nucleotide sequence: TGTGCCACCAGTGAACCACCGGTACGCGGGGAGAGTGGTGAGCAGTTCTTC. J is TRBJ2-1 and V is TRBV24-1; possibly TRBD2 for D (6 bases). In germline, CDR1 is KGHDR, CDR2 SFDVKD. V lost 4 bases and J lost 9, with 24 bases in between. The CDR3 spans 17 residues.

This clonotype appeared many times. The chain has TRBV5-1 and TRBJ2-5; 13 bases agree with TRBD2. This CDR3 has 17 residues. Trimming removed 0 bases from V and 5 bases from J; junction bases left unmatched: 7. The germline V gene has CDR1 SGHRS and CDR2 YFSETQ. The CDR3 is CASSLGGLAGVEETQYF. CDR3 bases: TGCGCCAGCAGCTTGGGCGGACTAGCGGGGGTAGAGGAGACCCAGTACTTC. The whole variable domain, remainder taken from reference TRBV5-1 and TRBJ2-5, is KAGVTQTPRYLIKTRGQQVTLSCSPISGHRSVSWYQQTPGQGLQFLFEYFSETQRNKGNFPGRFSGRQFSNSRSEMNVSTLELGDSALYLCASSLGGLAGVEETQYFGPGTRLLVL.

This clonotype was seen a handful of times. The chain is built from TRBV7-9 and TRBJ2-1; 10 bases line up with TRBD2. Germline V gene lookup returns CDR1 SEHNR and CDR2 FQNEAQ (reference sequence). This CDR3 is 14 amino acids long. V trimming: 5 bases; J trimming: 7 bases; junction bases outside the gene matches: 5. The CDR3: CASSDPGLANEQFF. CDR3 nucleotides: TGTGCCAGCAGCGATCCGGGACTAGCGAATGAGCAGTTCTTC.

This clonotype has more than one count but fewer than ten. This chain links TRBV12-3 or TRBV12-4 with TRBJ2-2, with 11 bases lining up with TRBD2. V trimming: 6 bases; J trimming: 4 bases; junction bases outside the gene matches: 7. The CDR3 sequence is 16 residues long. CDR3: CASRYSGGASTGELFF. In DNA form, the CDR3 reads TGTGCCAGCAGATATAGCGGGGGGGCGAGCACCGGGGAGCTGTTTTTT.

The CDR3 reads CASSQVARSNQPQHF. CDR3 sequence (DNA): TGCGCCAGCAGCCAAGTCGCCAGGAGCAATCAGCCCCAGCATTTT. The V gene is TRBV4-3, the J gene TRBJ1-5; no reliable D call. The CDR3 covers 15 residues. Germline CDR1 LGHNA, CDR2 YSLEER. The V and J ends lost 1 base and 1 base respectively, with 8 bases between them.

This clonotype has ten or more counts. This sequence joins TRBV28 and TRBJ2-1; D may be TRBD2 (6 bases). There are 15 residues in the CDR3. Trimming left V 3 bases short and J 7 bases short, with 16 bases between. Germline V gene data show CDR1 as MDHEN and CDR2 as SYDVKM. The CDR3 region has the DNA TGTGCCAGCAGTTTCCCGGGAGCTAGGCCGAATGAGCAGTTCTTC. Its protein product is CASSFPGARPNEQFF.